The entry that follows covers one TCR beta chain sequence. Its antigen is still unknown. No per-base quality is available; no much larger clone lies one base away. Enrolling through a virtual design, the prospective study's participants ranged in age from roughly 18 to 89 years and lived across roughly 23 United States geographic areas. In the prospective study, participants were assigned to cohorts based on the clinical history participants reported in a screening survey and a study questionnaire. Recovered participants in ImmuneRACE Cohort 3 were defined as having two consecutive negative NP/OP PCR tests, clearance from a healthcare professional, or resolution of symptoms. Mobile phlebotomists in the prospective study collected whole blood, serum and a nasopharyngeal or oropharyngeal swab from every participant. Participants in the prospective study had the option to provide additional blood draws and questionnaires over an approximately 2-month period. Prospective study blood samples were shipped either frozen or at room temperature before DNA extraction.

This sample stems from a study of blood T cell repertoires in COVID-19 (TCRdb year 2020). A note on the overall study: Samples covering the acute and convalescent phases of COVID-19 were provided by collaborators in the United States, Italy and Spain. A freely available public database, intended as a resource for researchers studying the immune response to SARS-CoV-2, is where the repertoires were released. HLA class I and class II types, where available, came from metadata supplied by the sample provider rather than from assay-based typing. Nearly every sample came with metadata listing a de-identified subject ID, COVID-19 status, age in years and sex. The prospective study material was composed of cDNA or gDNA derived from T cells, B-cell-depleted T cells, or PBMCs. Deeply sampled blood TCRbeta repertoires from subjects exposed to, actively infected with, or recovered from COVID-19 were included in the dataset. The samples were drawn from two sources: the first 160 participants of the ongoing ImmuneRACE study, and over 950 subjects contributed by 6 global collaborators.

TCRbeta CDR3 regions were amplified from genomic DNA using the immunoSEQ Assay, a bias-controlled multiplex PCR. On the study's bioinformatics: The number of nucleated cells in each sample was estimated by amplification of reference gene primers within the assay. Sequence reads were collapsed and filtered to measure the absolute abundance of every unique TCRbeta CDR3 rearrangement. For each sample, productive Simpson clonality was calculated as the square root of Simpson's diversity index across productive rearrangements. Drawn from immuneACCESS, this table holds only the in-frame rearrangements with V and J called that TCRdb kept. Clones are partly lost; checked studies trace under half to an unresolved V gene and leave the rest unexplained. V, J and clone size derive from that table, while D and trimming were established from the DNA sequence. In all, the sample holds some 300,000 clones, and about nine tenths of those were seen once. Roughly 10% of the sample belongs to the ten largest clones.

From the germline V gene, CDR1 is KGHSH and CDR2 is LQKENI. Unmatched junction bases come to 4, with V trimmed by 3 bases and J by 3 bases. There are 16 amino acids in the CDR3, from cysteine to phenylalanine inclusive. Of all the DNA, just the CDR3 is kept, 48 bases in frame from base 1. Broader findings and caveats from the paper: How much clinical and demographic metadata was included differed by source and by participant, and the metadata was provided uncurated.

The TCR sequence derives from a woman between 25 and 40 years old who had recovered from COVID-19. The sample taken for sequencing was PBMCs or T cells enriched from blood (not recorded which). The chain joins TRBV18 to TRBJ2-7, and TRBD2 aligns with 14 junction nucleotides. For the CDR3, the sequence is CASSPSGTSGSYEQYF. The DNA is TGTGCCAGCTCACCCTCCGGGACTAGCGGGAGCTACGAGCAGTACTTC.